A selection of T cell receptor beta chains follows, all from one sample in a study of blood T cell repertoires in COVID-19. The table came from immunoSEQ multiplex PCR; TCRdb's copy has only in-frame clones and leaves some out. Of 130,000 or so clones in the sample, around 88% are singletons; the top ten hold about 16%. Sequenced material: peripheral blood. Receptors originate from a woman aged 45-60 years who had recovered from COVID-19. Both conserved end residues are part of each CDR3. Each record gives: CDR3 protein, CDR3 DNA, D gene, V gene, CDR3 length, J gene, clone size. D genes are given only for firm matches. Rows give clone size only sometimes, using once, few, many, or a class for an expanded clone.

cdr3_aa: CACKLAGGFGQFF
cdr3_nt: TGTGCCTGTAAACTAGCGGGTGGTTTCGGGCAGTTCTTC
d_call: TRBD2
v_call: TRBV30
cdr3_length: 13
j_call: TRBJ2-1
clone_size: -

cdr3_aa: CASSRGLDAGELFF
cdr3_nt: TGTGCCAGCAGCCGCGGACTAGATGCCGGGGAGCTGTTTTTT
d_call: TRBD2
v_call: TRBV5-6
cdr3_length: 14
j_call: TRBJ2-2
clone_size: -

cdr3_aa: CASRQDMNTEAFF
cdr3_nt: TGTGCCAGCAGACAGGACATGAACACTGAAGCTTTCTTT
d_call: -
v_call: TRBV6-4
cdr3_length: 13
j_call: TRBJ1-1
clone_size: -

cdr3_aa: CSVKQNTEAFF
cdr3_nt: TGCAGCGTTAAGCAGAACACTGAAGCTTTCTTT
d_call: -
v_call: TRBV29-1
cdr3_length: 11
j_call: TRBJ1-1
clone_size: -

cdr3_aa: CASSLGKNTEAFF
cdr3_nt: TGTGCCAGCAGCCTCGGGAAAAACACTGAAGCTTTCTTT
d_call: -
v_call: TRBV13
cdr3_length: 13
j_call: TRBJ1-1
clone_size: -

cdr3_aa: CASSQGTGVGEQYF
cdr3_nt: TGCGCCAGCAGTCAGGGGACAGGGGTAGGCGAGCAGTACTTC
d_call: TRBD1
v_call: TRBV23-1
cdr3_length: 14
j_call: TRBJ2-7
clone_size: -

cdr3_aa: CASSVGGGTQYF
cdr3_nt: TGTGCCAGCAGCGTAGGCGGCGGTACGCAGTATTTT
d_call: -
v_call: TRBV9
cdr3_length: 12
j_call: TRBJ2-3
clone_size: -

cdr3_aa: CASSLGQGDKDGYTF
cdr3_nt: TGTGCCAGCAGCTTGGGGCAGGGGGATAAAGATGGCTACACCTTC
d_call: TRBD1
v_call: TRBV5-4
cdr3_length: 15
j_call: TRBJ1-2
clone_size: -

cdr3_aa: CASGRQGNYGYTF
cdr3_nt: TGTGCCAGCGGCCGACAGGGGAACTATGGCTACACCTTC
d_call: TRBD1
v_call: TRBV6-6
cdr3_length: 13
j_call: TRBJ1-2
clone_size: once

cdr3_aa: CASSYGGQGKETQYF
cdr3_nt: TGTGCCAGCAGTTACGGCGGGCAGGGGAAGGAGACCCAGTACTTC
d_call: -
v_call: TRBV6-2/TRBV6-3
cdr3_length: 15
j_call: TRBJ2-5
clone_size: -

cdr3_aa: CASSYYKNTEAFF
cdr3_nt: TGTGCCAGCAGTTACTATAAGAACACTGAAGCTTTCTTT
d_call: -
v_call: TRBV6-5
cdr3_length: 13
j_call: TRBJ1-1
clone_size: few

cdr3_aa: CASSLDRGRIYNEQFF
cdr3_nt: TGTGCCAGTAGCCTTGACAGGGGACGAATTTACAATGAGCAGTTCTTC
d_call: TRBD1
v_call: TRBV19
cdr3_length: 16
j_call: TRBJ2-1
clone_size: -

cdr3_aa: CASSPQGSYYEQYF
cdr3_nt: TGTGCCAGCAGCCCTCAGGGGAGTTACTACGAGCAGTACTTC
d_call: -
v_call: TRBV5-4
cdr3_length: 14
j_call: TRBJ2-7
clone_size: -

cdr3_aa: CASSPLAGAGSSGANVLTF
cdr3_nt: TGCGCCAGCAGCCCGTTAGCTGGGGCCGGTAGCTCTGGGGCCAACGTCCTGACTTTC
d_call: -
v_call: TRBV5-1
cdr3_length: 19
j_call: TRBJ2-6
clone_size: -

cdr3_aa: CASSHYWTEMNTEAFF
cdr3_nt: TGTGCCAGCAGTCATTATTGGACAGAAATGAACACTGAAGCTTTCTTT
d_call: -
v_call: TRBV28
cdr3_length: 16
j_call: TRBJ1-1
clone_size: -

cdr3_aa: CASRGANYGYTF
cdr3_nt: TGTGCCAGCCGGGGAGCTAACTATGGCTACACCTTC
d_call: -
v_call: TRBV6-6
cdr3_length: 12
j_call: TRBJ1-2
clone_size: once

cdr3_aa: CASSFEGGNQPQHF
cdr3_nt: TGCGCCAGCAGTTTCGAGGGGGGCAATCAGCCCCAGCATTTT
d_call: -
v_call: TRBV5-1
cdr3_length: 14
j_call: TRBJ1-5
clone_size: -

cdr3_aa: CASSYLEFAYNEQFF
cdr3_nt: TGTGCCAGCAGTTACCTGGAGTTCGCCTACAATGAGCAGTTCTTC
d_call: -
v_call: TRBV6-2/TRBV6-3
cdr3_length: 15
j_call: TRBJ2-1
clone_size: -

cdr3_aa: CASSEAQRQAYNEQFF
cdr3_nt: TGTGCCAGCAGTGAAGCGCAGCGACAGGCGTACAATGAGCAGTTCTTC
d_call: -
v_call: TRBV6-1
cdr3_length: 16
j_call: TRBJ2-1
clone_size: -

cdr3_aa: CASSVGLPGYTGGYTF
cdr3_nt: TGTGCCAGCAGCGTAGGTTTGCCAGGGTATACGGGTGGCTACACCTTC
d_call: -
v_call: TRBV9
cdr3_length: 16
j_call: TRBJ1-2
clone_size: once

cdr3_aa: CASSVALVESSYNEQFF
cdr3_nt: TGTGCCAGCAGCGTAGCCCTGGTAGAGTCCTCCTACAATGAGCAGTTCTTC
d_call: -
v_call: TRBV9
cdr3_length: 17
j_call: TRBJ2-1
clone_size: -

cdr3_aa: CASSTPGGVASGGYTF
cdr3_nt: TGTGCCAGTAGTACCCCCGGGGGGGTTGCCAGTGGTGGCTACACCTTC
d_call: -
v_call: TRBV19
cdr3_length: 16
j_call: TRBJ1-2
clone_size: -

cdr3_aa: CASSVGGRDPPEMNTEAFF
cdr3_nt: TGCGCCAGCAGTGTAGGGGGCAGGGACCCTCCTGAAATGAACACTGAAGCTTTCTTT
d_call: TRBD1
v_call: TRBV10-1
cdr3_length: 19
j_call: TRBJ1-1
clone_size: -

cdr3_aa: CASSPTLLVVLNTEAFF
cdr3_nt: TGTGCCAGCAGCCCTACTCTGTTAGTGGTTTTGAACACTGAAGCTTTCTTT
d_call: -
v_call: TRBV6-2/TRBV6-3
cdr3_length: 17
j_call: TRBJ1-1
clone_size: -

cdr3_aa: CACPAGLGGNTIYF
cdr3_nt: TGTGCCTGTCCCGCGGGGCTCGGGGGAAACACCATATATTTT
d_call: -
v_call: TRBV30
cdr3_length: 14
j_call: TRBJ1-3
clone_size: -

cdr3_aa: CAISGTGTGNTGELFF
cdr3_nt: TGTGCCATCAGCGGGACCGGGACAGGGAACACCGGGGAGCTGTTTTTT
d_call: TRBD1
v_call: TRBV10-3
cdr3_length: 16
j_call: TRBJ2-2
clone_size: -

cdr3_aa: CASSYYPPQGSSYNEQFF
cdr3_nt: TGTGCCAGCAGTTACTATCCCCCACAGGGGAGCTCCTACAATGAGCAGTTCTTC
d_call: TRBD1
v_call: TRBV6-2/TRBV6-3
cdr3_length: 18
j_call: TRBJ2-1
clone_size: -

cdr3_aa: CASSSYGLQGYEAFF
cdr3_nt: TGTGCCAGCAGCTCTTATGGCCTACAGGGTTACGAAGCTTTCTTT
d_call: -
v_call: TRBV7-8
cdr3_length: 15
j_call: TRBJ1-1
clone_size: -

cdr3_aa: CASSPIRQGWETQYF
cdr3_nt: TGTGCCAGCAGCCCGATTAGACAGGGCTGGGAGACCCAGTACTTC
d_call: TRBD1
v_call: TRBV7-9
cdr3_length: 15
j_call: TRBJ2-5
clone_size: -

cdr3_aa: CASSLARGTAYNEQFF
cdr3_nt: TGCGCCAGCAGCTTGGCCAGGGGGACAGCCTACAATGAGCAGTTCTTC
d_call: TRBD1
v_call: TRBV5-1
cdr3_length: 16
j_call: TRBJ2-1
clone_size: -

cdr3_aa: CASSPSGTGPYGYTF
cdr3_nt: TGTGCCAGCAGCCCATCGGGGACAGGGCCGTATGGCTACACCTTC
d_call: TRBD1
v_call: TRBV7-9
cdr3_length: 15
j_call: TRBJ1-2
clone_size: once

cdr3_aa: CASSRGTSGKGYEQYF
cdr3_nt: TGTGCCAGCTCGCGCGGGACTAGCGGGAAAGGCTACGAGCAGTACTTC
d_call: TRBD2
v_call: TRBV18
cdr3_length: 16
j_call: TRBJ2-7
clone_size: -

cdr3_aa: CSVEASRKTEAFF
cdr3_nt: TGCAGCGTTGAAGCGTCGCGAAAAACTGAAGCTTTCTTT
d_call: -
v_call: TRBV29-1
cdr3_length: 13
j_call: TRBJ1-1
clone_size: -

cdr3_aa: CSASSGMEAFF
cdr3_nt: TGCAGTGCTAGTTCCGGGATGGAAGCTTTCTTT
d_call: -
v_call: TRBV20-1
cdr3_length: 11
j_call: TRBJ1-1
clone_size: -